This is a list of T cell receptor beta chains from one sample in a study of radiation and T cells in renal cell carcinoma. Only in-frame clones appear in the TCRdb table, and some are missing; sequencing was by immunoSEQ multiplex PCR. The table lists approximately 79,000 clones, roughly 82% of them singletons. Sequences were derived from blood, sampled from a patient whose treatment included radiotherapy and nephrectomy. The receptors originated from a man in his fifties or sixties with renal cell carcinoma. The CDR3 runs from the conserved cysteine through the conserved F or W. The D gene is left open where the match is weak. For some rows the clone size is stated as once, few or many, or as a class when expanded; others skip it.

CDR3 DNA	CDR3 protein	D gene	V gene	clone size	J gene
TGTGCCAGCAGTCTTAAGGACAGTTCCTACGAGCAGTACTTC	CASSLKDSSYEQYF	-	TRBV27	-	TRBJ2-7
TGTGCCAGCAGTTGCGACAGGGGGCGCCTTCATGAGCAGTTCTTC	CASSCDRGRLHEQFF	TRBD1	TRBV27	-	TRBJ2-1
TGTGCCAGTAGTACCTCAAGTAGCGGGAGCTCCTACAATGAGCAGTTCTTC	CASSTSSSGSSYNEQFF	TRBD2	TRBV19	-	TRBJ2-1
TGCGCCAGCAGTGAGTCGCGGCTAGCGGGCTCCTACAATGAGCAGTTCTTC	CASSESRLAGSYNEQFF	TRBD2	TRBV10-1	-	TRBJ2-1
TGTGCCAGCAGTGGGGGGGTCGGGGCCCCAGAGACCCAGTACTTC	CASSGGVGAPETQYF	-	TRBV6-1	-	TRBJ2-5
TGTGCCAGCAGCCCCTACAATGAGCAGTTCTTC	CASSPYNEQFF	-	TRBV6-1	-	TRBJ2-1
TGTGCCAGCAGCTTGGGGGACGGGTACGAGCAGTACTTC	CASSLGDGYEQYF	-	TRBV11-2	-	TRBJ2-7
TGTGCCAGCAGTTCCGGACTAGCGGGAGCCGCCTCGCAGTACTTC	CASSSGLAGAASQYF	TRBD2	TRBV27	-	TRBJ2-7
TGTGCCAGCAGCTTCGACGCCAACTCCTACGAGCAGTACTTC	CASSFDANSYEQYF	-	TRBV5-4	-	TRBJ2-7
TGTGCCAGCAGCTTAATGGCCAGCTCCTACGAGCAGTACTTC	CASSLMASSYEQYF	-	TRBV7-9	-	TRBJ2-7
TGTGCCAGTAAGGAGGGGGGGGAGACCCAGTACTTC	CASKEGGETQYF	-	TRBV19	few	TRBJ2-5
TGTGCCAGCAGTCTACAGGGTCAAGAGACCCAGTACTTC	CASSLQGQETQYF	-	TRBV5-5	-	TRBJ2-5
TGCGCCAGCAGCGCGGACTGGGGGACCTCCTACGAGCAGTACTTC	CASSADWGTSYEQYF	-	TRBV5-1	-	TRBJ2-7
TGTGCCAGCAGTCCTAGGACAGGGGGTAACACTGAAGCTTTCTTT	CASSPRTGGNTEAFF	TRBD1	TRBV28	-	TRBJ1-1
TGTGCCAGCAGCCGTAGCGGGAGGGTAGATACGCAGTATTTT	CASSRSGRVDTQYF	TRBD2	TRBV6-6	-	TRBJ2-3
TGTGCCAGCAGTCACGGGGGCCGACCTTGGGGCTACACCTTC	CASSHGGRPWGYTF	-	TRBV27	-	TRBJ1-2
TGTGCCAGCAGCTTGGCCCTGACAGGGGCCGCAGGAGCTTTCTTT	CASSLALTGAAGAFF	TRBD1	TRBV5-4	-	TRBJ1-1
TGTGCCATCCGCGGCCCCACTAGCACAGATACGCAGTATTTT	CAIRGPTSTDTQYF	-	TRBV10-3	-	TRBJ2-3
TGTGCCACCAGCAGGTACCGTACGGGGAACACTGAAGCTTTCTTT	CATSRYRTGNTEAFF	-	TRBV15	-	TRBJ1-1
TGTGCCAGCAGCTCTACACTAACTTACTCGAACACCGGGGAGCTGTTTTTT	CASSSTLTYSNTGELFF	-	TRBV11-2	-	TRBJ2-2
TGCAGCGTCTTGACCGAAATCCCTAGCTCCGGGGAGCTGTTTTTT	CSVLTEIPSSGELFF	-	TRBV29-1	-	TRBJ2-2
TGCGCCAGCAGCTTGGATGGGAAGGGCAATCAGCCCCAGCATTTT	CASSLDGKGNQPQHF	-	TRBV5-1	-	TRBJ1-5
TGTGCCAGCAGCGGCGAGGGTAGGGCTGAAGCTTTCTTT	CASSGEGRAEAFF	-	TRBV9	-	TRBJ1-1
TGTGCCAGCAGCGAGGGACTAGCGGGCACAGATACGCAGTATTTT	CASSEGLAGTDTQYF	TRBD2	TRBV5-8	-	TRBJ2-3
TGTGCCAGGGGTTTGGGCCCCGACCCCTACGAGCAGTACTTC	CARGLGPDPYEQYF	-	TRBV11-3	-	TRBJ2-7
TGCGCCAGCAGCCCCACGGGACGGTCGAATGAAAAACTGTTTTTT	CASSPTGRSNEKLFF	-	TRBV23-1	-	TRBJ1-4
TGTGCCAGCAGCTCAGCCCGGGACCTCTCCTATAATTCACCCCTCCACTTT	CASSSARDLSYNSPLHF	-	TRBV5-6	-	TRBJ1-6
TGTGCCAGCAGCGGGAGGGCGCAGGGTGAAAAACTGTTTTTT	CASSGRAQGEKLFF	-	TRBV6-1	-	TRBJ1-4
TGTGCCATCAGTCCGACTAGCGGGAAAGGCAATGAGCAGTTCTTC	CAISPTSGKGNEQFF	TRBD2	TRBV10-3	few	TRBJ2-1
TGTGCCAGCAGTTTCGGGACTAGCAGATCACCCTACGAGCAGTACTTC	CASSFGTSRSPYEQYF	TRBD2	TRBV27	once	TRBJ2-7
TGTGCCAGCTCATCGACACACAGGGGTGACACTGAAGCTTTCTTT	CASSSTHRGDTEAFF	TRBD1	TRBV18	-	TRBJ1-1
TGTGCCAGCAGTAGGAGCGGGAGGCTCACAGATACGCAGTATTTT	CASSRSGRLTDTQYF	TRBD2	TRBV6-6	-	TRBJ2-3
TGTGCCAGCAGCGTATCCCAGGGTCCCGGGGAGCTGTTTTTT	CASSVSQGPGELFF	-	TRBV9	few	TRBJ2-2
TGTGCCAGCAGCCAAGATCTGAATGGGGAGCAGTACTTC	CASSQDLNGEQYF	-	TRBV4-2	-	TRBJ2-7
TGCGCCAGCAGCCAAGGGTCTAACGACAATGAGCAGTTCTTC	CASSQGSNDNEQFF	-	TRBV4-1	-	TRBJ2-1
TGTGCCAGCAGCAAAGCGCTAGGGACACCCCATGAGCAGTTCTTC	CASSKALGTPHEQFF	-	TRBV21-1	-	TRBJ2-1
TGTGCCAGCAGCTTGGGACCCAATCAGCCCCAGCATTTT	CASSLGPNQPQHF	-	TRBV5-6	-	TRBJ1-5
TGTGCCAGCAGGGGGGCTGGAGAGACCCAGTACTTC	CASRGAGETQYF	-	TRBV7-6	-	TRBJ2-5
TGTGCCAGCAGGGTAGGAGCACAAGAGACCCAGTACTTC	CASRVGAQETQYF	-	TRBV28	-	TRBJ2-5
TGTGCCAGCAGTTACCTAGCGGGAGGGAACAATGAGCAGTTCTTC	CASSYLAGGNNEQFF	TRBD2	TRBV6-5	-	TRBJ2-1
TGTGCCAGCAGGCCCAAATACAGGGATAGCAATCAGCCCCAGCATTTT	CASRPKYRDSNQPQHF	-	TRBV28	-	TRBJ1-5
TGTGCCTGGACTGACAGCTCCTACGAGCAGTACTTC	CAWTDSSYEQYF	-	TRBV30	-	TRBJ2-7
TGTGCCAGCAGCTTAGCCGGGACAGGGGGCTTCAATGAGCAGTTCTTC	CASSLAGTGGFNEQFF	TRBD1	TRBV7-9	-	TRBJ2-1
TGTGCCAGTAGTATTAGGAGGGGCCAGAACACCGGGGAGCTGTTTTTT	CASSIRRGQNTGELFF	-	TRBV19	-	TRBJ2-2
TGTGCCAGCAGCTTTCCTCAGGGGGCATTAGATGGCTACACCTTC	CASSFPQGALDGYTF	TRBD1	TRBV5-6	-	TRBJ1-2
TGTGCCAGTAGTGACGGACTAGCGGGAGTAGTAGGCGAGCAGTACTTC	CASSDGLAGVVGEQYF	TRBD2	TRBV19	-	TRBJ2-7
TGTGCCAGCAGCTTATTGGCCCTAGCGGGCTCCACCGGGGAGCTGTTTTTT	CASSLLALAGSTGELFF	TRBD2	TRBV7-9	-	TRBJ2-2
TGTGCCAGTACCTCCTTGAGGGACACCAATCAGCCCCAGCATTTT	CASTSLRDTNQPQHF	-	TRBV19	few	TRBJ1-5
TGTGCCAGCAGTCCACCCGGGAAGAGCCACAATGAGCAGTTCTTC	CASSPPGKSHNEQFF	-	TRBV27	-	TRBJ2-1
TGTGCCAGCGGACAGGGGGTAAATACTGAAGCTTTCTTT	CASGQGVNTEAFF	TRBD1	TRBV4-2	-	TRBJ1-1
TGTGCCAGCAGTAGAGATTGGGGACTAGTCAGCAGCAATGAGCAGTTCTTC	CASSRDWGLVSSNEQFF	TRBD2	TRBV2	many	TRBJ2-1
TGTGCCTGGACCTCAACTGGGGCCAACGTCCTGACTTTC	CAWTSTGANVLTF	-	TRBV30	-	TRBJ2-6
TGCGCCAGCAGCCCTGGACGGACGGAGACCTACAATGAGCAGTTCTTC	CASSPGRTETYNEQFF	-	TRBV4-1	-	TRBJ2-1
TGTGCCAGCAGTGACTCAGGGGCTGGGGCCAACGTCCTGACTTTC	CASSDSGAGANVLTF	-	TRBV6-4	-	TRBJ2-6
TGTGCCAGTAGTATGGGGACTAATCCGCCAGCTTTCTTT	CASSMGTNPPAFF	-	TRBV19	-	TRBJ1-1